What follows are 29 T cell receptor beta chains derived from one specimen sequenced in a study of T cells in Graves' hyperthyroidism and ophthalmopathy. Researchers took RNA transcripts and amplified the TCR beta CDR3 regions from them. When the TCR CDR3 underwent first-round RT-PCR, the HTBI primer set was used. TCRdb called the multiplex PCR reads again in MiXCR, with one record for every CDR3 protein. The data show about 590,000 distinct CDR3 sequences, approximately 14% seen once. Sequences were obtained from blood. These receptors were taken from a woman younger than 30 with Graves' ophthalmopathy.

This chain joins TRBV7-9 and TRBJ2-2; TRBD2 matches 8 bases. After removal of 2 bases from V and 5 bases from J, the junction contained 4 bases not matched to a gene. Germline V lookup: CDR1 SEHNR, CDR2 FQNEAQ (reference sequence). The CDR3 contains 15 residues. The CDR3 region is CASSLIAGPTGELFF. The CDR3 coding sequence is TGTGCCAGCAGCTTAATAGCGGGACCAACCGGGGAGCTGTTTTTT.

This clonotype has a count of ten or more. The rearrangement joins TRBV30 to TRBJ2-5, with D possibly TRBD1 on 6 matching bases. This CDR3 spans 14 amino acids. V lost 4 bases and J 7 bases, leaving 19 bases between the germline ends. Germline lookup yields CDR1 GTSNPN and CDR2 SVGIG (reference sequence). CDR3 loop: CAWMGARAGGTQYF. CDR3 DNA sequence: TGTGCCTGGATGGGGGCGCGGGCAGGCGGGACCCAGTACTTC.

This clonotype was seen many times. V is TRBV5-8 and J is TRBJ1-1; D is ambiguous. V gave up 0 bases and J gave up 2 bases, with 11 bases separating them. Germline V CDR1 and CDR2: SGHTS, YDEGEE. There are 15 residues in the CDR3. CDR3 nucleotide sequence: TGTGCCAGCAGCTTGGCAAATGGAGTCAACACTGAAGCTTTCTTT. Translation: CASSLANGVNTEAFF.

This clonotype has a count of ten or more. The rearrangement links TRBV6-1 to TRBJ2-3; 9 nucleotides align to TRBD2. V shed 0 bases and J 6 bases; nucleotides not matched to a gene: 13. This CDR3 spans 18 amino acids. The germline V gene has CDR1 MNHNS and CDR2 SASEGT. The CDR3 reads CASSEAKGVAGGPDTQYF. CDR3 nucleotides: TGTGCCAGCAGTGAAGCGAAGGGGGTGGCGGGAGGGCCGGATACGCAGTATTTT.

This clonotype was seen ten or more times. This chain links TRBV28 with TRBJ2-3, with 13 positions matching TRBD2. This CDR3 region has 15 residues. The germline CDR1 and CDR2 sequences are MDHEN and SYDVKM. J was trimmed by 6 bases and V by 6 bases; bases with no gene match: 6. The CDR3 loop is CASRLTSGRADTQYF. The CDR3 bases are TGTGCCAGCAGACTTACTAGCGGGAGGGCGGATACGCAGTATTTT.

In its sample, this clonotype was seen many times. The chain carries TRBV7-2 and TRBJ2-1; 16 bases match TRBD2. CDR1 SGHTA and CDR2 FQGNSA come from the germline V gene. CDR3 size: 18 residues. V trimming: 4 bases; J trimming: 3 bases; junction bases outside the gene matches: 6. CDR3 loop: CASSSGTSGRAFYNEQFF. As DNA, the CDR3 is TGTGCCAGCAGCTCAGGGACTAGCGGGAGGGCCTTCTACAATGAGCAGTTCTTC.

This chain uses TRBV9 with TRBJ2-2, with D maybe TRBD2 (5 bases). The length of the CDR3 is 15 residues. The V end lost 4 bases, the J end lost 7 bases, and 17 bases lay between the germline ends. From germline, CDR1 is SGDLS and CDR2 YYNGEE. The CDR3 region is CASSPDRGLGGELFF. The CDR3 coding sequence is TGTGCCAGCAGCCCTGACCGGGGTCTTGGCGGGGAGCTGTTTTTT. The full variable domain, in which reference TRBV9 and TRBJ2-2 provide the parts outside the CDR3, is DSGVTQTPKHLITATGQRVTLRCSPRSGDLSVYWYQQSLDQGLQFLIQYYNGEERAKGNILERFSAQQFPDLHSELNLSSLELGDSALYFCASSPDRGLGGELFFGEGSRLTVL.

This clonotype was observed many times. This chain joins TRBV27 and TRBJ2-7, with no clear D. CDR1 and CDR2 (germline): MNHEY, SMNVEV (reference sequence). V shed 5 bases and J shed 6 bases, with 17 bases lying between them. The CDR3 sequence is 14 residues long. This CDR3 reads CASSVTHLNAEQYF. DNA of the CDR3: TGTGCCAGCAGTGTAACCCACCTAAATGCCGAGCAGTACTTC.

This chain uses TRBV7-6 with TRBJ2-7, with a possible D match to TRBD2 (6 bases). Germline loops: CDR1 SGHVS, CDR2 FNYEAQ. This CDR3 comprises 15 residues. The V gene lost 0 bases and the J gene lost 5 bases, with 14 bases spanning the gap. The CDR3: CASSLAGGHFDEQYF. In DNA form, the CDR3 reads TGTGCCAGCAGCTTAGCGGGAGGTCACTTCGACGAGCAGTACTTC.

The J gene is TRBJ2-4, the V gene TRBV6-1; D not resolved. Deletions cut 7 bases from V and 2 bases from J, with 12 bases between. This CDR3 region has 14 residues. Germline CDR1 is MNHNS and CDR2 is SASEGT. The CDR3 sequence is CASNSGEPKNIQYF. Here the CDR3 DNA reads TGTGCCAGCAACTCGGGCGAGCCCAAAAACATTCAGTACTTC.

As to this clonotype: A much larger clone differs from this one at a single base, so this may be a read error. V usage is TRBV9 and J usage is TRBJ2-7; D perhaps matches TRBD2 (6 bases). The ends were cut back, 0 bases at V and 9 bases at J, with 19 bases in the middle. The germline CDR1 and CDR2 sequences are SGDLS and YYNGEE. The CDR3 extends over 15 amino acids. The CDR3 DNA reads TGTGCCAGCAGCGTAGAGGCTAGCAGGAGGGCTCGGCAGTACTTC. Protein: CASSVEASRRARQYF. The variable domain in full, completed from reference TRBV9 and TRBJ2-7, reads DSGVTQTPKHLITATGQRVTLRCSPRSGDLSVYWYQQSLDQGLQFLIQYYNGEERAKGNILERFSAQQFPDLHSELNLSSLELGDSALYFCASSVEASRRARQYFGPGTRLTVT.

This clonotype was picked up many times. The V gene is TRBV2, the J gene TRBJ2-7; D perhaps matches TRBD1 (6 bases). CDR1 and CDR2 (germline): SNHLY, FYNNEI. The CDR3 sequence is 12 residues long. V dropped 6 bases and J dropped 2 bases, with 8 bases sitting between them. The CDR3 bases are TGTGCCAGCAGACAGGGAACCTACGAGCAGTACTTC. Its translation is CASRQGTYEQYF. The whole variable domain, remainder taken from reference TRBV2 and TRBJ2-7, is EPEVTQTPSHQVTQMGQEVILRCVPISNHLYFYWYRQILGQKVEFLVSFYNNEISEKSEIFDDQFSVERPDGSNFTLKIRSTKLEDSAMYFCASRQGTYEQYFGPGTRLTVT.

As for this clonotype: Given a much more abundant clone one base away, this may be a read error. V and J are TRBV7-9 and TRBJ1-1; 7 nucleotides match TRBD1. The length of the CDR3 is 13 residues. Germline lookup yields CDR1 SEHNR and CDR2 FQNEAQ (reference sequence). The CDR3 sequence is CAGTGAKNTEALF. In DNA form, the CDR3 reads TGTGCCGGAACAGGGGCCAAGAACACTGAAGCTCTCTTT.

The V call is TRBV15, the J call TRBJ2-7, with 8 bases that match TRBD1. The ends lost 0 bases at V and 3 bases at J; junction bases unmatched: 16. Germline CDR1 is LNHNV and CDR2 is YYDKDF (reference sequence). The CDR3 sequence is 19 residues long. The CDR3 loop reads CATSRDHGQGIMFHYEQYF. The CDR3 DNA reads TGTGCCACCAGCAGAGATCACGGACAGGGCATCATGTTTCACTACGAGCAGTACTTC.

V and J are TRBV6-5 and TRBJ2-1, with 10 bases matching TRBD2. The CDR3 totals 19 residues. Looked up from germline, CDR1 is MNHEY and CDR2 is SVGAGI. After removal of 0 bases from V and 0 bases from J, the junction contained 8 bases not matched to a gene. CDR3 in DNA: TGTGCCAGCAGTTACTCCGGGGCTAGCGGGAGTGTCTCCTACAATGAGCAGTTCTTC. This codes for CASSYSGASGSVSYNEQFF.

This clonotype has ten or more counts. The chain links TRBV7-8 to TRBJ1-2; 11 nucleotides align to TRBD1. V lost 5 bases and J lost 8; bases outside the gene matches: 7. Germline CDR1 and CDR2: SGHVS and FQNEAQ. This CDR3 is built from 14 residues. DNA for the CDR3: TGTGCCAGCAGCCGCGGGACAGGGGGAAGCGGCTACACCTTC. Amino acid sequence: CASSRGTGGSGYTF.

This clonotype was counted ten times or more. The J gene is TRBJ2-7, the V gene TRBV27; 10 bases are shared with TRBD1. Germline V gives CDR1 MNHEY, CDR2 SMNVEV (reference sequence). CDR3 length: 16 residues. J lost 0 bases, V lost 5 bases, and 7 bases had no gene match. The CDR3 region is CASSLGQGTLSYEQYF. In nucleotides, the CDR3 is TGTGCCAGCAGTCTGGGACAGGGGACGCTCTCCTACGAGCAGTACTTC.

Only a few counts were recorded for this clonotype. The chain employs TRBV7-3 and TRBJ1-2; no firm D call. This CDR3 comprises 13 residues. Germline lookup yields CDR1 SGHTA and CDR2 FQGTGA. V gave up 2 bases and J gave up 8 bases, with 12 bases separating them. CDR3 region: CASSLGVSEGYTF. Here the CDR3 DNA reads TGTGCCAGCAGCTTAGGCGTTTCCGAGGGCTACACCTTC.

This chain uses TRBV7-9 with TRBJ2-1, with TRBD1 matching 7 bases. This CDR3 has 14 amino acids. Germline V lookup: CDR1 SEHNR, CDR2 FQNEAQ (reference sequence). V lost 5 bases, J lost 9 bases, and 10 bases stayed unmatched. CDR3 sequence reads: CASSTTGTAFEQFF. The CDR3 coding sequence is TGTGCCAGCAGCACCACCGGGACAGCATTTGAGCAGTTCTTC.

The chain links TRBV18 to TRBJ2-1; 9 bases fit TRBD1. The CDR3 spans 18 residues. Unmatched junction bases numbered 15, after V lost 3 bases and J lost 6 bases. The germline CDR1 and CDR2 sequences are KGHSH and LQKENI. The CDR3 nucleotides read TGTGCCAGCTCACCTTCCGTGGTGGGGACAGGGTCTAGCAATGAGCAGTTCTTC. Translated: CASSPSVVGTGSSNEQFF.

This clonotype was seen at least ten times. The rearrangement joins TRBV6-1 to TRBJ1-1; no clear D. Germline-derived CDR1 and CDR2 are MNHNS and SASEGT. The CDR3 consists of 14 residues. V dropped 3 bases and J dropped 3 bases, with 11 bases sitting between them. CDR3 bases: TGTGCCAGCAGTGAGGGAATCCTATACACTGAAGCTTTCTTT. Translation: CASSEGILYTEAFF.

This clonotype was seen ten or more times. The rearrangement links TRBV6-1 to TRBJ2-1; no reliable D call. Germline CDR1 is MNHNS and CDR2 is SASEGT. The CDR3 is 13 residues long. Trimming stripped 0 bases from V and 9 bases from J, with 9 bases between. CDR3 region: CASSEALWGEQFF. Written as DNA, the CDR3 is TGTGCCAGCAGTGAAGCGCTTTGGGGTGAGCAGTTCTTC.

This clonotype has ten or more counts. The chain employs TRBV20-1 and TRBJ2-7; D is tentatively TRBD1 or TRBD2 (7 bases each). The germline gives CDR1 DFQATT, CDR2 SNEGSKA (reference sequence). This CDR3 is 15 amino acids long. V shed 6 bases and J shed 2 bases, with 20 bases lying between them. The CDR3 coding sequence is TGCAGTGCCCCCCGGTTGCAGGGGGGGACCTACGAGCAGTACTTC. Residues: CSAPRLQGGTYEQYF.

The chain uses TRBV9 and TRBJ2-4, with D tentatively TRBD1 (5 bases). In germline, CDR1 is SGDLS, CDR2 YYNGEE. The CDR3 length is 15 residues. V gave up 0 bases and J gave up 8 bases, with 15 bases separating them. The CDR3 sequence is CASSVGKTALDIQYF. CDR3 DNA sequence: TGTGCCAGCAGCGTAGGTAAGACAGCGTTGGACATTCAGTACTTC. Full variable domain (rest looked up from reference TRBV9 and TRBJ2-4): DSGVTQTPKHLITATGQRVTLRCSPRSGDLSVYWYQQSLDQGLQFLIQYYNGEERAKGNILERFSAQQFPDLHSELNLSSLELGDSALYFCASSVGKTALDIQYFGAGTRLSVL.

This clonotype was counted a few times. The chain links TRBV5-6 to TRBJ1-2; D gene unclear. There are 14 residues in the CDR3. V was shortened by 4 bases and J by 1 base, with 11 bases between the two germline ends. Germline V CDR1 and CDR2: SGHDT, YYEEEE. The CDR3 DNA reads TGTGCCAGCAGCCCCTCTACTTTTAACTATGGCTACACCTTC. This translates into CASSPSTFNYGYTF.

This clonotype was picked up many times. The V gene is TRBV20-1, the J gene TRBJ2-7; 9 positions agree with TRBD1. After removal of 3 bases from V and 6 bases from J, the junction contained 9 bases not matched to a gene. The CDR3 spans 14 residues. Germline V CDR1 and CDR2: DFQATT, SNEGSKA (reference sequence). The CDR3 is CSASDMDRGGEQYF. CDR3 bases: TGCAGTGCTAGCGACATGGACAGGGGAGGCGAGCAGTACTTC.

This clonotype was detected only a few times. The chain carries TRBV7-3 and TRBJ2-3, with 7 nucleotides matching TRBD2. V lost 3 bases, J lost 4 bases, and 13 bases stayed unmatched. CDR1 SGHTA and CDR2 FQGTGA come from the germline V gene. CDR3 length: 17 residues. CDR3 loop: CASSFFLGTNTADTQYF. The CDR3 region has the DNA TGTGCCAGCAGCTTCTTTCTTGGGACTAATACAGCAGATACGCAGTATTTT.

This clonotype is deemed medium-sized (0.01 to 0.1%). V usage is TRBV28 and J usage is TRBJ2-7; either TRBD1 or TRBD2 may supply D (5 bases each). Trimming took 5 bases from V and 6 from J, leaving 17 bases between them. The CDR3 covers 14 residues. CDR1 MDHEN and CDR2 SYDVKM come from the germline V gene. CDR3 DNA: TGTGCCAGCAGTAGTGGGACGGCCGGTCGCGAGCAGTACTTC. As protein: CASSSGTAGREQYF.

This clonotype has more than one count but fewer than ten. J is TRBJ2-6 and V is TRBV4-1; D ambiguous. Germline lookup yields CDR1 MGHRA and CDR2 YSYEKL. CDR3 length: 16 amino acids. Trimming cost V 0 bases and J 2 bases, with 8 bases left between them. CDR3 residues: CASSQERAAGANVLTF. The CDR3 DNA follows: TGCGCCAGCAGCCAAGAAAGGGCAGCTGGGGCCAACGTCCTGACTTTC.